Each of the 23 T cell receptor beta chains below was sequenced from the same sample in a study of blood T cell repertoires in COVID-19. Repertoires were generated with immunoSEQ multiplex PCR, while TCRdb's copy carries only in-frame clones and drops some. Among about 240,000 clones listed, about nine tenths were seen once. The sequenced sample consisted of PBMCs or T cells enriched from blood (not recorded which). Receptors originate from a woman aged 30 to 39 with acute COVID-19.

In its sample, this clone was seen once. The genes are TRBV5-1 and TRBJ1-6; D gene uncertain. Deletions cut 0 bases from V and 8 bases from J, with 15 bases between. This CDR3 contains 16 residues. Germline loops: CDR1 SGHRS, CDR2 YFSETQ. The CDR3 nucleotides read TGCGCCAGCAGCTTGGCCGTTGCCGCGAGGGATTCACCCCTCCACTTT. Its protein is CASSLAVAARDSPLHF.

The CDR3 coding sequence is TGTGCCAGCAGCTTATTCCACTTGAACACTGAAGCTTTCTTT. This translates into CASSLFHLNTEAFF. V usage is TRBV7-2 and J usage is TRBJ1-1; D call uncertain. CDR3 size: 14 residues. Per germline, CDR1 SGHTA and CDR2 FQGNSA. Trimming took 2 bases from V and 0 from J, leaving 7 bases between them.

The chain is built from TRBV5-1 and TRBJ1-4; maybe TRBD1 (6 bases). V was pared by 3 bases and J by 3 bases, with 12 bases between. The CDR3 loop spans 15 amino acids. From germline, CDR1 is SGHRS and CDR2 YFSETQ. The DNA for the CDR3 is TGCGCCAGCAGCTGGGCGGGGGCAGCTAATGAAAAACTGTTTTTT. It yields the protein CASSWAGAANEKLFF.

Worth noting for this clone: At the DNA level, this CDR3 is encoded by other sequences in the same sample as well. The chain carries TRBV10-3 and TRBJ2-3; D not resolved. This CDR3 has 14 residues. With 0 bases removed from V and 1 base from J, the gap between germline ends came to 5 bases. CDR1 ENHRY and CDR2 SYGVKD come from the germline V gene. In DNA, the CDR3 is TGTGCCATCAGTGAGTCTACTGGCACAGATACGCAGTATTTT. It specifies CAISESTGTDTQYF.

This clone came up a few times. This CDR3 is CASSNGQGGSYEQYF. CDR3 coding DNA: TGTGCCAGTAGTAACGGACAGGGGGGATCCTACGAGCAGTACTTC. This chain links TRBV19 with TRBJ2-7; TRBD1 matches 10 bases. The CDR3 covers 15 residues. Trimming at V came to 4 bases and at J to 1 base, leaving 4 bases not matched to a gene. Germline V gene sequence: CDR1 LNHDA, CDR2 SQIVND (reference sequence).

CDR3 sequence reads: CASSFRGNTEAFF. The CDR3 DNA is TGTGCCAGCAGTTTTAGGGGGAACACTGAAGCTTTCTTT. This sequence joins TRBV6-2 or TRBV6-3 and TRBJ1-1; D may be TRBD1 (5 bases). The germline CDR1 and CDR2 sequences are MNHEY and SVGEGT. Trimming removed 4 bases at V and 1 base at J, with 7 bases between. The CDR3 runs 13 residues.

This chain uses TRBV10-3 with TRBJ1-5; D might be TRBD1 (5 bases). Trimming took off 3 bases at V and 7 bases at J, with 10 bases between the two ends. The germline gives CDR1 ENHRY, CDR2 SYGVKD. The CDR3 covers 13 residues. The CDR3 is CAISEMDNQPQHF. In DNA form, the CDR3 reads TGTGCCATCAGTGAAATGGACAACCAGCCCCAGCATTTT.

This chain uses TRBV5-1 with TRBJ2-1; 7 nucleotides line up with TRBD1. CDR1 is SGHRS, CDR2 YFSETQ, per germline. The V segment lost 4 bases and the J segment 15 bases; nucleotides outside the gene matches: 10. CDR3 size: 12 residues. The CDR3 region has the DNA TGCGCCAGCAGCACCAACCGGGACAGACCGTTCTTC. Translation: CASSTNRDRPFF.

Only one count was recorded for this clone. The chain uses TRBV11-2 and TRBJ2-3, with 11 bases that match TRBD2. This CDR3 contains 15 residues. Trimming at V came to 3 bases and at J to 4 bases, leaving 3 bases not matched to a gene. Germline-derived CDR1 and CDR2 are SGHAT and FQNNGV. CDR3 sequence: CASSFTSGSPDTQYF. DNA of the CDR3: TGTGCCAGCAGCTTTACTAGCGGGAGCCCAGATACGCAGTATTTT.

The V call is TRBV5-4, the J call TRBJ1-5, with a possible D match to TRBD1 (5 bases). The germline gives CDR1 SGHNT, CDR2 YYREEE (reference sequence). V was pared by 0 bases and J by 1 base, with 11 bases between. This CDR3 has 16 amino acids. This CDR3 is CASSLGGAGSNQPQHF. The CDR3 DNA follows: TGTGCCAGCAGCTTGGGGGGCGCGGGAAGCAATCAGCCCCAGCATTTT.

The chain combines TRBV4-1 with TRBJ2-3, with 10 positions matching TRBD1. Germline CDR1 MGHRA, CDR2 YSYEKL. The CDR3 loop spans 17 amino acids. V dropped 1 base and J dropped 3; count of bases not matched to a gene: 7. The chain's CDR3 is CASSQGAWDRGTDTQYF. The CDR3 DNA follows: TGCGCCAGCAGCCAAGGGGCATGGGACAGGGGTACAGATACGCAGTATTTT.

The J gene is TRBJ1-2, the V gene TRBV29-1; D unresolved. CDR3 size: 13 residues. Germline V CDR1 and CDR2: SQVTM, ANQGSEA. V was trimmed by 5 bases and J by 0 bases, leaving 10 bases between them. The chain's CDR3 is CSVRDTSNYGYTF. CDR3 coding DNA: TGCAGCGTTCGAGACACCTCTAACTATGGCTACACCTTC.

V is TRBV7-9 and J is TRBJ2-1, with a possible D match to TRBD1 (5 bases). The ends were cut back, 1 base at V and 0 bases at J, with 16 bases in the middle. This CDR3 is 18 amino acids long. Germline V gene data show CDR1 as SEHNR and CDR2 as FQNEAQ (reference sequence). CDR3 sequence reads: CASSLVTVKLSSYNEQFF. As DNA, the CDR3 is TGTGCCAGCAGCTTAGTGACAGTTAAACTGAGCTCCTACAATGAGCAGTTCTTC.

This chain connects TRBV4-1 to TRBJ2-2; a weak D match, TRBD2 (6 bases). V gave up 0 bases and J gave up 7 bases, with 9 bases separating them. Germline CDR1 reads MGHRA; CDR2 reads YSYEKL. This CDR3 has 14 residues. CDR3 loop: CASSQDAGFGELFF. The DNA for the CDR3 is TGCGCCAGCAGCCAAGATGCGGGGTTCGGGGAGCTGTTTTTT.

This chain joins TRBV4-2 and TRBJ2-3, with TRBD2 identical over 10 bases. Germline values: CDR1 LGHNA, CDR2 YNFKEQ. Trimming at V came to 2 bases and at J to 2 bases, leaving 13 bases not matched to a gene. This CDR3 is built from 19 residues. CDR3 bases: TGTGCCAGCAGCCAACGGCTAGCGGGGGCCCTACCGTTCACAGATACGCAGTATTTT. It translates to CASSQRLAGALPFTDTQYF.

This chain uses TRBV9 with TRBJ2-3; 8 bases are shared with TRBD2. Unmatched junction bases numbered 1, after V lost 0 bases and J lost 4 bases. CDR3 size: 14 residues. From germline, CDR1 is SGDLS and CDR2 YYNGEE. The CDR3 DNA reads TGTGCCAGCAGCGTAGTCGGGGGGGCAGATACGCAGTATTTT. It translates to CASSVVGGADTQYF. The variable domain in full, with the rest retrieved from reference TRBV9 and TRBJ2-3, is DSGVTQTPKHLITATGQRVTLRCSPRSGDLSVYWYQQSLDQGLQFLIQYYNGEERAKGNILERFSAQQFPDLHSELNLSSLELGDSALYFCASSVVGGADTQYFGPGTRLTVL.

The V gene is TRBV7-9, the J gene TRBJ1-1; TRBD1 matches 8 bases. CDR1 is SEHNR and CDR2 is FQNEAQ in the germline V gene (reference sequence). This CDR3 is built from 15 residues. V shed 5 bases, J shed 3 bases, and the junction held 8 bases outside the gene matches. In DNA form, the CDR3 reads TGTGCCAGCAGCCAGCGGACAGGGTCGTACACTGAAGCTTTCTTT. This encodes CASSQRTGSYTEAFF.

The CDR3 nucleotides are TGTGCCAGCAGTTTTGGGAGTGAATACACCTTC. Protein: CASSFGSEYTF. The chain employs TRBV12-3 or TRBV12-4 and TRBJ1-2; no clear D. CDR3 length: 11 residues. The V and J ends lost 3 bases and 11 bases respectively, with 10 bases between them.

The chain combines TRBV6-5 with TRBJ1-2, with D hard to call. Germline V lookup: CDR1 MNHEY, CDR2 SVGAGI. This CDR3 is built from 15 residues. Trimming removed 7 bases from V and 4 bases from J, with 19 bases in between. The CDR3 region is CASTHPPSGPYGYTF. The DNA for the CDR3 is TGTGCCAGCACCCACCCCCCGTCAGGTCCCTATGGCTACACCTTC.

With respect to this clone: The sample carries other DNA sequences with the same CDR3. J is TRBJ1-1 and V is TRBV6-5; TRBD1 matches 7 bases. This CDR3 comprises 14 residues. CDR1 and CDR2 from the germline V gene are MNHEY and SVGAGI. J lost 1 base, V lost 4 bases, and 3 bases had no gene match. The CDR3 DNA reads TGTGCCAGCAGTTCAAGGGGGCCGAACACTGAAGCTTTCTTT. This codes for CASSSRGPNTEAFF.

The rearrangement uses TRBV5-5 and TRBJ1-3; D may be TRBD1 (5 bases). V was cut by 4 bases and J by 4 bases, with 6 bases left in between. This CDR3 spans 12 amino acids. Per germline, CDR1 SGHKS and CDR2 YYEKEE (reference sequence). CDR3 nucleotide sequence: TGTGCCAGCAGCCCAGGGGGAAACACCATATATTTT. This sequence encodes CASSPGGNTIYF.

Written as DNA, the CDR3 is TGTGCCAGCAGCTTAGGGCTAAATGGCTACACCTTC. Translation gives CASSLGLNGYTF. The chain couples TRBV13 to TRBJ1-2; no reliable D call. CDR3 length equals 12 residues. V was trimmed by 0 bases and J by 6 bases, leaving 5 bases between them. Germline-derived CDR1 and CDR2 are PRHDT and FYEKMQ (reference sequence).

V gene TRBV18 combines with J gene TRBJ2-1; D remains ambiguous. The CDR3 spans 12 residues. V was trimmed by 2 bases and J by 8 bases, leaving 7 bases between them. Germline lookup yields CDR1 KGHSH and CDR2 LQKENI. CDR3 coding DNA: TGTGCCAGCTCACCAGCAGAAGATGAGCAGTTCTTC. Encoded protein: CASSPAEDEQFF.